These 17 T cell receptor beta chains originate from one sample sequenced in a study of blood T cells in healthy people across ages (dated by TCRdb to 2013 to 2016). Library preparation used 5' RACE. Sequenced using an Illumina HiSeq 2500. The second PCR ran for about 7 to 11 cycles and used a J-beta primer mix along with a sample-barcoded 5' primer. TCRdb applied fastp at Q25 and MiXCR to the public reads, then kept only in-frame beta chains. For every CDR3 protein sequence, its rows merge into one entry that carries the most common genes and DNA. The sample table contains about 1,500,000 distinct CDR3 sequences; only one count was recorded for 28% of them. The biggest ten clones account for roughly 8% of the sample. The sequenced material came from blood. All receptors come from a woman under 40 in good health.

The gene calls are TRBV28 and TRBJ2-5; 10 bases are a match to TRBD1. This CDR3 comprises 15 residues. V lost 3 bases and J lost 7; bases outside the gene matches: 8. Per germline, CDR1 MDHEN and CDR2 SYDVKM. DNA of the CDR3: TGTGCCAGCAGTTTCGGGACAGGGGACTCGGTGACCCAGTACTTC. The encoded protein is CASSFGTGDSVTQYF. Supplemented by reference TRBV28 and TRBJ2-5, the full variable domain reads DVKVTQSSRYLVKRTGEKVFLECVQDMDHENMFWYRQDPGLGLRLIYFSYDVKMKEKGDIPEGYSVSREKKERFSLILESASTNQTSMYLCASSFGTGDSVTQYFGPGTRLLVL.

Concerning this clonotype itself: One end of the junction varies from germline; a read error may be responsible. This chain connects TRBV12-3 or TRBV12-4 to TRBJ1-5, with D hard to call. This CDR3 region has 12 residues. CDR3 region: CASSLARGPQHF. In nucleotides, the CDR3 is TGCGCCAGCAGTTTGGCTCGCGGGCCCCAGCATTTT.

The chain carries TRBV29-1 and TRBJ1-2; 7 nucleotides agree with TRBD1. V lost 0 bases to trimming and J lost 3 bases; unmatched junction nucleotides: 1. Germline loops: CDR1 SQVTM, CDR2 ANQGSEA. This CDR3 has 13 amino acids. The CDR3 sequence is CSVEDDRDYGYTF. For the CDR3, the DNA is TGCAGCGTTGAAGACGACAGGGACTATGGCTACACCTTC.

The chain has TRBV6-5 and TRBJ2-5, with D maybe TRBD1 (7 bases). Trimming cost V 7 bases and J 2 bases, with 17 bases left between them. CDR1 and CDR2 (germline): MNHEY, SVGAGI. The CDR3 contains 15 residues. CDR3 DNA: TGTGCCAGCAAAAGGGACTTGACAGGGCAAGAGACCCAGTACTTC. Translated, it gives CASKRDLTGQETQYF.

In its sample, this clonotype was seen many times. The V gene is TRBV27, the J gene TRBJ2-6, with D hard to call. Trimming shortened V by 5 bases and J by 0 bases, and 11 bases separated the two germline ends. CDR3 length: 16 residues. Germline CDR1 MNHEY, CDR2 SMNVEV (reference sequence). As DNA, the CDR3 is TGTGCCAGCAGTATATATCAGAGCTCTGGGGCCAACGTCCTGACTTTC. Translated: CASSIYQSSGANVLTF. The variable domain in full, completed from reference TRBV27 and TRBJ2-6, reads EAQVTQNPRYLITVTGKKLTVTCSQNMNHEYMSWYRQDPGLGLRQIYYSMNVEVTDKGDVPEGYKVSRKEKRNFPLILESPSPNQTSLYFCASSIYQSSGANVLTFGAGSRLTVL.

This clonotype was observed a few times. The rearrangement uses TRBV30 and TRBJ2-1; D is possibly TRBD2 (6 bases). V was clipped by 0 bases and J by 1 base, with 10 bases between them. CDR1 is GTSNPN and CDR2 is SVGIG in the germline V gene (reference sequence). The CDR3 length is 15 residues. CDR3 in amino acids: CAWSVGGPSYNEQFF. In DNA, the CDR3 is TGTGCCTGGAGTGTCGGGGGACCGTCCTACAATGAGCAGTTCTTC.

Only a few counts were recorded for this clonotype. The chain joins TRBV20-1 to TRBJ2-7, with TRBD1 matching 9 bases. The germline V gene encodes CDR1 DFQATT and CDR2 SNEGSKA (reference sequence). Trimming at V came to 2 bases and at J to 2 bases, leaving 7 bases not matched to a gene. The CDR3 runs to 15 residues. The CDR3 bases are TGCAGTGCTAGATTGTGTGGACAGGGGACCTACGAGCAGTACTTC. Its protein product is CSARLCGQGTYEQYF.

This clonotype has just a few counts. This sequence joins TRBV5-1 and TRBJ2-1; 8 bases are shared with TRBD2. This CDR3 has 15 residues. The trim removed 4 bases at V and 7 bases at J, leaving 10 bases unmatched. Germline V gene sequence: CDR1 SGHRS, CDR2 YFSETQ. CDR3 bases: TGCGCCAGCAGCCCGACTAGCGATAAAGGGAATGAGCAGTTCTTC. It is translated as CASSPTSDKGNEQFF.

The chain has TRBV5-1 and TRBJ1-3, with D possibly TRBD1 on 6 matching bases. From germline, CDR1 is SGHRS and CDR2 YFSETQ. The germline V and J ends were trimmed by 0 bases and 2 bases, with 6 bases remaining between them. The CDR3 has 14 residues. CDR3: CASSLGQAGNTIYF. The DNA for the CDR3 is TGCGCCAGCAGCTTGGGACAGGCTGGAAACACCATATATTTT.

This clonotype came up a few times. The chain joins TRBV3-1 to TRBJ1-2, with D hard to call. Germline CDR1 and CDR2: LGHDT and YNNKEL (reference sequence). The CDR3 is 12 amino acids. The V and J ends lost 5 bases and 4 bases respectively, with 8 bases between them. As DNA, the CDR3 is TGTGCCAGCAGCGGACCGCGCTATGGCTACACCTTC. As protein: CASSGPRYGYTF.

This clonotype was observed a handful of times. This chain links TRBV20-1 with TRBJ1-5; maybe TRBD1 (5 bases). The CDR3 has 15 residues. Germline CDR1 DFQATT, CDR2 SNEGSKA (reference sequence). V was shortened by 0 bases and J by 2 bases, with 11 bases between the two germline ends. Here the CDR3 reads CSAREEGQGNQPQHF. Here the CDR3 DNA reads TGCAGTGCTAGAGAGGAGGGGCAGGGCAATCAGCCCCAGCATTTT.

The chain couples TRBV12-3 or TRBV12-4 to TRBJ1-5, with a tentative D call TRBD1 (5 bases). V lost 7 bases, J lost 9 bases, and 13 bases lay in between. The CDR3 totals 12 residues. In DNA form, the CDR3 reads TGTGCCAGCACCTTGCTGGGGGGGCCCCAGCATTTT. It translates to CASTLLGGPQHF.

The J gene is TRBJ2-3, the V gene TRBV28; 10 bases align to TRBD1. Trimming cost V 5 bases and J 1 base; bases outside gene matches: 6. The germline gives CDR1 MDHEN, CDR2 SYDVKM. The CDR3 covers 16 residues. The CDR3 DNA follows: TGTGCCAGCAGTCGGACAGGGGGTCTGCGCACAGATACGCAGTATTTT. Translation: CASSRTGGLRTDTQYF.

There are a few counts of this clonotype. The chain joins TRBV4-3 to TRBJ2-7; D is undetermined. The CDR3 extends over 15 amino acids. Trimming removed 0 bases from V and 6 bases from J, with 15 bases in between. Germline V gives CDR1 LGHNA, CDR2 YSLEER. The CDR3 sequence is CASSQDSVERSEQYF. CDR3 nucleotide sequence: TGCGCCAGCAGCCAAGATTCGGTGGAGAGGAGCGAGCAGTACTTC.

This clonotype came up a few times. The rearrangement links TRBV5-1 to TRBJ1-2, with D possibly being TRBD1 (6 bases). Germline V gene sequence: CDR1 SGHRS, CDR2 YFSETQ. The CDR3 is made up of 14 amino acids. The ends were cut back, 4 bases at V and 1 base at J, with 11 bases in the middle. CDR3 nucleotides: TGCGCCAGCAGCCCCCGGGACAATAACTATGGCTACACCTTC. Translating it yields CASSPRDNNYGYTF. The whole variable domain, filled in from reference TRBV5-1 and TRBJ1-2, reads KAGVTQTPRYLIKTRGQQVTLSCSPISGHRSVSWYQQTPGQGLQFLFEYFSETQRNKGNFPGRFSGRQFSNSRSEMNVSTLELGDSALYLCASSPRDNNYGYTFGSGTRLTVV.

The chain has TRBV7-2 and TRBJ2-5; TRBD1 matches 7 bases. The DNA end is more similar to TRBJ2-7, so the J call may be wrong. The CDR3 has 14 residues. In germline, CDR1 is SGHTA, CDR2 FQGNSA. This CDR3 is CASSIGDRLYEQYF. The CDR3 nucleotides are TGTGCCAGCAGCATAGGGGACAGATTGTACGAGCAGTACTTC.

This rearrangement joins TRBV27 to TRBJ2-6, with a tentative D call TRBD2 (6 bases). Germline CDR1 and CDR2: MNHEY and SMNVEV (reference sequence). Trimming took 5 bases from V and 1 from J, leaving 18 bases between them. The CDR3 loop spans 18 amino acids. The CDR3 spells CASSHWGGLSSGANVLTF. The CDR3 DNA reads as TGTGCCAGCAGTCATTGGGGAGGCCTTAGTTCTGGGGCCAACGTCCTGACTTTC.